What follows are 20 T cell receptor beta chains derived from one specimen sequenced in a study of blood T cell repertoires in COVID-19. Sequencing used immunoSEQ multiplex PCR; TCRdb keeps in-frame clones, though not all of them. In the table there are approximately 230,000 clones, about four fifths of which are singletons. The sequenced sample consisted of peripheral blood. These receptors were obtained from a man older than 75 with acute or convalescent COVID-19.

Ten or more counts support this clone. The chain's CDR3 is CASSRPSLLPEQYF. The CDR3, as DNA: TGTGCCAGCAGCCGTCCTTCCCTCCTCCCCGAGCAGTACTTC. The rearrangement uses TRBV7-2 and TRBJ2-7; no reliable D call. The germline gives CDR1 SGHTA, CDR2 FQGNSA. The CDR3 has 14 residues. The V gene lost 5 bases and the J gene lost 6 bases, with 17 bases spanning the gap. The whole variable domain, filled in from reference TRBV7-2 and TRBJ2-7, reads GAGVSQSPSNKVTEKGKDVELRCDPISGHTALYWYRQSLGQGLEFLIYFQGNSAPDKSGLPSDRFSAERTGGSVSTLTIQRTQQEDSAVYLCASSRPSLLPEQYFGPGTRLTVT.

This clone was counted between two and nine times. V and J are TRBV24-1 and TRBJ2-1; 9 nucleotides line up with TRBD2. CDR1 is KGHDR and CDR2 is SFDVKD in the germline V gene. J was trimmed by 7 bases and V by 1 base; bases with no gene match: 7. The CDR3 runs to 16 residues. CDR3 sequence: CATSDFPLAGSNEQFF. The CDR3 DNA reads as TGTGCCACCAGTGATTTCCCGCTAGCGGGGTCGAATGAGCAGTTCTTC.

The J gene is TRBJ2-6, the V gene TRBV28, with TRBD1 matching 8 bases. Germline loops: CDR1 MDHEN, CDR2 SYDVKM. The CDR3 spans 17 residues. V lost 6 bases, J lost 0 bases, and 7 bases stayed unmatched. CDR3 protein: CASRAGGADSGANVLTF. The CDR3 nucleotides read TGTGCCAGCAGAGCAGGGGGCGCCGACTCTGGGGCCAACGTCCTGACTTTC.

The chain recombines TRBV7-3 with TRBJ2-6, with D perhaps TRBD2 (5 bases). V lost 1 base to trimming and J lost 0 bases, with 7 bases between them. Germline lookup yields CDR1 SGHTA and CDR2 FQGTGA. The length of the CDR3 is 16 residues. Written as DNA, the CDR3 is TGTGCCAGCAGCTTAAGCGGGCGCTCTGGGGCCAACGTCCTGACTTTC. Its translation is CASSLSGRSGANVLTF.

The V gene is TRBV24-1, the J gene TRBJ2-1, with 11 bases lining up with TRBD2. Germline lookup yields CDR1 KGHDR and CDR2 SFDVKD. This CDR3 is built from 14 residues. V trimming: 4 bases; J trimming: 12 bases; junction bases outside the gene matches: 7. The DNA of the CDR3 is TGTGCCACCAGTGAACTAGGGACTAGCGGATCGCAGTTCTTC. It codes for CATSELGTSGSQFF.

V usage is TRBV9 and J usage is TRBJ2-7; 7 bases match TRBD2. This CDR3 is 14 amino acids long. J was trimmed by 6 bases and V by 0 bases; bases with no gene match: 6. The V gene's germline CDR1 is SGDLS and CDR2 YYNGEE. CDR3 sequence (DNA): TGTGCCAGCAGCGTAGTGGGGGAGGGGCCCGAGCAGTACTTC. Translating it yields CASSVVGEGPEQYF.

As DNA, the CDR3 is TGTGCCACCCAGGGACAGGGTAATCAGCCCCAGCATTTT. This encodes CATQGQGNQPQHF. V is TRBV24-1 and J is TRBJ1-5; 9 bases align to TRBD1. Germline CDR1 reads KGHDR; CDR2 reads SFDVKD. After removal of 9 bases from V and 4 bases from J, the junction contained 3 bases not matched to a gene. The CDR3 runs 13 residues.

The sample holds a few counts of this clone. The genes are TRBV6-5 and TRBJ1-6; tentative D call: TRBD1 (6 bases). V was pared by 4 bases and J by 9 bases, with 13 bases between. Germline values: CDR1 MNHEY, CDR2 SVGAGI. This CDR3 region has 14 residues. The CDR3 loop is CASSSDSRTSPLHF. CDR3 in DNA: TGTGCCAGCAGTTCGGACAGTAGGACTTCACCCCTCCACTTT.

This CDR3 reads CASSSQGRNEKLFF. The CDR3 nucleotides are TGTGCCAGCAGTTCACAGGGGCGGAATGAAAAACTGTTTTTT. The rearrangement uses TRBV6-5 and TRBJ1-4; 7 nucleotides match TRBD1. J lost 5 bases, V lost 4 bases, and 4 bases had no gene match. CDR3 length: 14 residues. Germline CDR1 and CDR2: MNHEY and SVGAGI.

The chain links TRBV6-4 to TRBJ2-1; TRBD1 agrees at 7 bases. CDR1 is MRHNA, CDR2 SNTAGT, per germline. The CDR3 has 14 amino acids. Trimming at V came to 3 bases and at J to 5 bases, leaving 4 bases not matched to a gene. The CDR3 DNA sequence: TGTGCCAGCAGTGAACAGACAGGGAACAATGAGCAGTTCTTC. Protein product: CASSEQTGNNEQFF.

The V call is TRBV7-2, the J call TRBJ1-2; D perhaps matches TRBD1 (6 bases). Looked up from germline, CDR1 is SGHTA and CDR2 is FQGNSA. CDR3 length: 16 amino acids. Trimming pared 1 base from V and 8 bases from J, leaving 20 bases between. CDR3 nucleotide sequence: TGTGCCAGCAGCTTAGTTTCCACAGGGACCGTACGCGGCTACACCTTC. It translates to CASSLVSTGTVRGYTF.

The chain carries TRBV12-3 or TRBV12-4 and TRBJ1-3; D is uncertain. The CDR3 runs 13 residues. V lost 4 bases and J 4 bases, leaving 8 bases between the germline ends. Written as DNA, the CDR3 is TGTGCCAGCAGTTCACTTCAAGGAAACACCATATATTTT. Translation: CASSSLQGNTIYF.

CDR3 sequence (DNA): TGTGCCAGCAGTTACTCCTGGACAGGGGGGTCCTACGAGCAGTACTTC. It is translated as CASSYSWTGGSYEQYF. The V call is TRBV6-5, the J call TRBJ2-7; 10 bases are a match to TRBD1. J was trimmed by 1 base and V by 0 bases; bases with no gene match: 3. Germline V gene sequence: CDR1 MNHEY, CDR2 SVGAGI. This CDR3 has 16 residues.

V gene TRBV7-9 combines with J gene TRBJ2-2; the D is unclear. V was pared by 1 base and J by 8 bases, with 5 bases between. Germline CDR1 SEHNR, CDR2 FQNEAQ (reference sequence). CDR3 size: 12 residues. The CDR3 sequence is CASSLERGELFF. DNA for the CDR3: TGTGCCAGCAGCTTAGAGAGAGGGGAGCTGTTTTTT.

The chain uses TRBV7-9 and TRBJ2-5; the match to TRBD1 covers 7 bases. Trimming cost V 3 bases and J 2 bases; bases outside gene matches: 6. This CDR3 has 15 residues. Per the germline V gene, CDR1 is SEHNR and CDR2 is FQNEAQ (reference sequence). The CDR3 loop is CASSLLGQLQETQYF. In DNA, the CDR3 is TGTGCCAGCAGCTTGCTGGGACAGTTACAAGAGACCCAGTACTTC.

The CDR3 sequence is CASSVASGVYNEQFF. DNA for the CDR3: TGTGCCAGCAGCGTTGCTAGCGGAGTTTACAATGAGCAGTTCTTC. The chain employs TRBV9 and TRBJ2-1, with TRBD2 identical over 7 bases. With V trimmed by 2 bases and J by 4 bases, 6 bases remained unmatched. This CDR3 is built from 15 residues. Germline V lookup: CDR1 SGDLS, CDR2 YYNGEE.

The chain is built from TRBV3-1 (or the pseudogene TRBV3-2) and TRBJ2-3, with D perhaps TRBD1 (5 bases). The V and J ends lost 3 bases and 5 bases respectively, with 18 bases between them. This CDR3 has 16 amino acids. CDR1 and CDR2 (germline): LGHDT, YNNKEL (reference sequence). CDR3 residues: CASSHRQNRAVDTQYF. In nucleotides, the CDR3 is TGTGCCAGCAGCCATCGACAGAATCGGGCAGTAGATACGCAGTATTTT.

In DNA form, the CDR3 reads TGTGCCAGCAGAAGGAGACTCGCCCTTAGCACAGATACGCAGTATTTT. Its protein product is CASRRRLALSTDTQYF. The chain employs TRBV27 and TRBJ2-3; D gene ambiguous. The CDR3 has 16 residues. Trimming cost V 6 bases and J 0 bases, with 16 bases left between them. Germline CDR1 is MNHEY and CDR2 is SMNVEV (reference sequence).

This CDR3 reads CASTYRGQNTEAFF. The CDR3 bases are TGTGCCAGCACTTACAGGGGTCAGAACACTGAAGCTTTCTTT. The chain links TRBV2 to TRBJ1-1, with 7 bases aligning to TRBD1. The CDR3 is 14 amino acids. V dropped 7 bases and J dropped 1; count of bases not matched to a gene: 6. Germline lookup yields CDR1 SNHLY and CDR2 FYNNEI.

The chain links TRBV6-4 to TRBJ1-6, with D possibly TRBD1 on 6 matching bases. Trimming took off 6 bases at V and 5 bases at J, with 14 bases between the two ends. CDR1 is MRHNA and CDR2 is SNTAGT in the germline V gene. This CDR3 is built from 15 residues. This CDR3 reads CASREQGKHNSPLHF. CDR3 in DNA: TGTGCCAGCAGGGAACAGGGAAAGCATAATTCACCCCTCCACTTT.